Below, 24 T cell receptor beta chains from the same sample are listed, as sequenced in a study of early T cells in non-severe SARS-CoV-2 infection. MiXCR, run by TCRdb on the 5' RACE reads, gives a single entry per CDR3 protein. The sample holds roughly 100,000 distinct CDR3 sequences, approximately 15% seen once. The specimen sequenced was whole blood. Receptors originate from an adult who was a healthcare worker with PCR-confirmed SARS-CoV-2 infection or an uninfected control (not recorded which).

This clonotype has a handful of counts. The chain recombines TRBV7-6 with TRBJ1-1, with 8 bases fitting TRBD1. CDR1 and CDR2 (germline): SGHVS, FNYEAQ. The length of the CDR3 is 17 residues. With 0 bases clipped from V and 1 base from J, the junction kept 7 bases outside the gene matches. The CDR3 region has the DNA TGTGCCAGCAGCTTAGCGGAGCTGACAGGGGCGAACACTGAAGCTTTCTTT. Its translation: CASSLAELTGANTEAFF.

In its sample, this clonotype was seen a few times. V gene TRBV28 combines with J gene TRBJ2-7; the D gene is possibly TRBD1 (5 bases). The germline V gene has CDR1 MDHEN and CDR2 SYDVKM. The CDR3 runs to 12 residues. Between the trimmed V and J ends, which lost 2 bases and 6 bases, there was a span of 8 bases. The CDR3 protein is CASSLAGPEQYF. The CDR3 coding sequence is TGTGCCAGCAGTTTAGCAGGGCCCGAGCAGTACTTC.

This clonotype was observed a handful of times. This chain joins TRBV20-1 and TRBJ2-3, with D perhaps TRBD2 (6 bases). The CDR3 extends over 15 amino acids. In germline, CDR1 is DFQATT, CDR2 SNEGSKA (reference sequence). Deletions cut 0 bases from V and 0 bases from J, with 10 bases between. CDR3 in DNA: TGCAGTGCTAGAGAGGTGGGGACTAGCACAGATACGCAGTATTTT. Protein product: CSAREVGTSTDTQYF.

V gene TRBV15 combines with J gene TRBJ1-1; D unresolved. The CDR3 totals 15 residues. V dropped 0 bases and J dropped 0 bases, with 8 bases sitting between them. CDR1 is LNHNV, CDR2 YYDKDF, per germline (reference sequence). The CDR3: CATSRDAFMNTEAFF. CDR3 bases: TGTGCCACCAGCAGAGACGCTTTTATGAACACTGAAGCTTTCTTT.

The J gene is TRBJ1-5, the V gene TRBV28; TRBD1 might be the D (5 bases). This CDR3 is built from 14 residues. Trimming removed 3 bases at V and 2 bases at J, with 8 bases between. Germline CDR1 and CDR2: MDHEN and SYDVKM. The CDR3 reads CASSLGRGNQPQHF. Here the CDR3 DNA reads TGTGCCAGCAGTTTGGGACGGGGCAATCAGCCCCAGCATTTT. Complete variable domain (other parts from reference TRBV28 and TRBJ1-5): DVKVTQSSRYLVKRTGEKVFLECVQDMDHENMFWYRQDPGLGLRLIYFSYDVKMKEKGDIPEGYSVSREKKERFSLILESASTNQTSMYLCASSLGRGNQPQHFGDGTRLSIL.

Only a few counts were recorded for this clonotype. The J gene is TRBJ1-4, the V gene TRBV29-1; D possibly corresponds to TRBD1 (5 bases). The CDR3 contains 15 residues. V dropped 0 bases and J dropped 0 bases, with 8 bases sitting between them. The germline CDR1 and CDR2 sequences are SQVTM and ANQGSEA. CDR3 nucleotide sequence: TGCAGCGTTGAAGATGGGGGGGCAACTAATGAAAAACTGTTTTTT. Translation: CSVEDGGATNEKLFF.

The rearrangement links TRBV6-2 or TRBV6-3 to TRBJ2-1; D might be TRBD1 (5 bases). The CDR3 has 15 residues. V lost 2 bases, J lost 0 bases, and 8 bases lay in between. Germline CDR1 and CDR2: MNHEY and SVGEGT. The CDR3 nucleotides are TGTGCCAGCAGTTACAGGACACCCTCCTACAATGAGCAGTTCTTC. Its translation: CASSYRTPSYNEQFF.

This clonotype was seen a few times. The CDR3 region is CSVAQGIYGYTF. The CDR3 DNA reads as TGCAGCGTTGCACAGGGAATCTATGGCTACACCTTC. The gene calls are TRBV29-1 and TRBJ1-2, with a tentative D call TRBD1 (6 bases). Germline V gene lookup returns CDR1 SQVTM and CDR2 ANQGSEA. The V and J ends lost 4 bases and 4 bases respectively, with 10 bases between them. The CDR3 contains 12 residues.

Only a few counts were recorded for this clonotype. The rearrangement uses TRBV7-9 and TRBJ1-2; D is uncertain. Looked up from germline, CDR1 is SEHNR and CDR2 is FQNEAQ (reference sequence). V lost 3 bases and J 3 bases, leaving 5 bases between the germline ends. This CDR3 has 12 residues. The CDR3 DNA reads as TGTGCCAGCAGCTTCAAGGACTATGGCTACACCTTC. This sequence encodes CASSFKDYGYTF.

This clonotype was counted ten times or more. The chain combines TRBV7-8 with TRBJ1-1, with 7 bases matching TRBD1. Germline loops: CDR1 SGHVS, CDR2 FQNEAQ. The CDR3 spans 13 residues. Trimming at V came to 5 bases and at J to 6 bases, leaving 6 bases not matched to a gene. CDR3 protein: CASSPLDRAEAFF. In nucleotides, the CDR3 is TGTGCCAGCAGCCCACTCGACAGGGCTGAAGCTTTCTTT.

This clonotype was found a few times. The chain employs TRBV4-1 and TRBJ2-1; 7 nucleotides line up with TRBD2. The V gene end was trimmed by 0 bases and the J gene end by 6 bases; junction bases not matched to a gene: 11. CDR3 length equals 17 residues. Germline V gives CDR1 MGHRA, CDR2 YSYEKL. The DNA for the CDR3 is TGCGCCAGCAGCCAAGATAGGACTAGTTACCCCCTCAATGAGCAGTTCTTC. Translating it yields CASSQDRTSYPLNEQFF.

This clonotype was counted only a few times. This chain links TRBV12-3 or TRBV12-4 with TRBJ1-1, with no clear D. CDR3 length: 12 residues. V was clipped by 5 bases and J by 4 bases, with 8 bases between them. CDR3 protein: CASSLTATEAFF. The CDR3 nucleotides read TGTGCCAGCAGTCTGACGGCCACTGAAGCTTTCTTT.

This sequence joins TRBV6-5 and TRBJ2-1; D is unresolved. V was cut by 3 bases and J by 6 bases, with 6 bases left in between. The CDR3 runs 12 residues. Germline CDR1 is MNHEY and CDR2 is SVGAGI. CDR3 residues: CASSYTRNEQFF. CDR3 nucleotide sequence: TGTGCCAGCAGTTATACCCGCAATGAGCAGTTCTTC.

The chain couples TRBV7-2 to TRBJ2-5; possibly TRBD2 for D (5 bases). The V end was cut by 2 bases, the J end by 5 bases, with 12 bases between. CDR1 and CDR2 (germline): SGHTA, FQGNSA. This CDR3 is 14 amino acids long. For the CDR3, the DNA is TGTGCCAGCAGCTTACGCTCTGGCGGGGAGACCCAGTACTTC. This translates into CASSLRSGGETQYF.

This clonotype was detected a few times. The chain carries TRBV4-2 and TRBJ2-7; D could derive from TRBD1 or TRBD2 (5 bases each). This CDR3 is 14 amino acids long. V was shortened by 4 bases and J by 5 bases, with 15 bases between the two germline ends. Looked up from germline, CDR1 is LGHNA and CDR2 is YNFKEQ. Written as DNA, the CDR3 is TGTGCCAGCAGCCTGAGTCGGGGCCGGGACGAGCAGTACTTC. Its translation: CASSLSRGRDEQYF.

This chain uses TRBV6-5 with TRBJ2-7; 8 positions match TRBD1. CDR3 size: 15 residues. Germline CDR1 and CDR2: MNHEY and SVGAGI. Unmatched junction bases numbered 6, after V lost 2 bases and J lost 3 bases. The CDR3 DNA is TGTGCCAGCAGTTACACGGGACAGGCTAACTACGAGCAGTACTTC. Translated: CASSYTGQANYEQYF.

This clonotype was counted between two and nine times. The chain links TRBV10-3 to TRBJ2-3; TRBD2 matches 7 bases. Trimming cost V 0 bases and J 6 bases; bases outside gene matches: 9. CDR3 size: 16 residues. CDR1 and CDR2 from the germline V gene are ENHRY and SYGVKD. The CDR3 region is CAISESVYVGGDTQYF. The CDR3 bases are TGTGCCATCAGTGAGTCGGTCTATGTCGGGGGGGATACGCAGTATTTT.

This clonotype has more than one count but fewer than ten. The gene calls are TRBV11-2 and TRBJ2-1, with D possibly matching TRBD2 (6 bases). The CDR3 is 17 amino acids. Looked up from germline, CDR1 is SGHAT and CDR2 is FQNNGV. V lost 5 bases, J lost 7 bases, and 24 bases lay in between. Here the CDR3 DNA reads TGTGCCAGCAGCCCGAACCGACTAGTTGAACAGATGAATGAGCAGTTCTTC. Translated: CASSPNRLVEQMNEQFF.

This clonotype showed up many times. The chain recombines TRBV7-2 with TRBJ1-5; D is unresolved. Per germline, CDR1 SGHTA and CDR2 FQGNSA. The V and J ends lost 2 bases and 5 bases respectively, with 13 bases between them. This CDR3 spans 15 amino acids. DNA for the CDR3: TGTGCCAGCAGCTTATCTGCAGCGAGACATCAGCCCCAGCATTTT. Its translation is CASSLSAARHQPQHF.

The chain links TRBV29-1 to TRBJ2-5, with 13 bases aligning to TRBD2. The CDR3 loop spans 14 amino acids. V trimming: 3 bases; J trimming: 2 bases; junction bases outside the gene matches: 0. Germline CDR1 reads SQVTM; CDR2 reads ANQGSEA. For the CDR3, the DNA is TGCAGCGTTGAGACTAGCGGGGGGCAAGAGACCCAGTACTTC. Amino acid sequence: CSVETSGGQETQYF.

This clonotype was recorded many times. The chain employs TRBV5-6 and TRBJ1-2; 9 bases line up with TRBD1. Germline CDR1 SGHDT, CDR2 YYEEEE. Trimming removed 6 bases from V and 2 bases from J; junction bases left unmatched: 5. The CDR3 is 14 residues long. The CDR3 is CASTPTGGNYGYTF. In nucleotides, the CDR3 is TGTGCCAGCACCCCGACAGGGGGGAACTATGGCTACACCTTC.

V gene TRBV29-1 combines with J gene TRBJ2-7, with D unclear. This CDR3 has 11 amino acids. V lost 6 bases and J 6 bases, leaving 12 bases between the germline ends. In germline, CDR1 is SQVTM, CDR2 ANQGSEA. The CDR3 loop reads CSVAGPTEQYF. The CDR3, as DNA: TGCAGCGTCGCCGGACCGACCGAGCAGTACTTC.

The J gene is TRBJ2-2, the V gene TRBV7-6; D unclear. CDR3 length equals 13 residues. CDR1 is SGHVS, CDR2 FNYEAQ, per germline. The ends were cut back, 2 bases at V and 7 bases at J, with 8 bases in the middle. DNA for the CDR3: TGTGCCAGCAGCTTATGGGGTGGCGGGGAGCTGTTTTTT. Its protein is CASSLWGGGELFF. The variable domain in full, completed from reference TRBV7-6 and TRBJ2-2, reads GAGVSQSPRYKVTKRGQDVALRCDPISGHVSLYWYRQALGQGPEFLTYFNYEAQQDKSGLPNDRFSAERPEGSISTLTIQRTEQRDSAMYRCASSLWGGGELFFGEGSRLTVL.

The chain employs TRBV28 and TRBJ2-6; D remains unclear. The CDR3 loop spans 15 amino acids. The germline gives CDR1 MDHEN, CDR2 SYDVKM. V was trimmed by 3 bases and J by 0 bases, leaving 6 bases between them. The CDR3 spells CASSFGLSGANVLTF. The CDR3 region has the DNA TGTGCCAGCAGTTTTGGCCTCTCTGGGGCCAACGTCCTGACTTTC.